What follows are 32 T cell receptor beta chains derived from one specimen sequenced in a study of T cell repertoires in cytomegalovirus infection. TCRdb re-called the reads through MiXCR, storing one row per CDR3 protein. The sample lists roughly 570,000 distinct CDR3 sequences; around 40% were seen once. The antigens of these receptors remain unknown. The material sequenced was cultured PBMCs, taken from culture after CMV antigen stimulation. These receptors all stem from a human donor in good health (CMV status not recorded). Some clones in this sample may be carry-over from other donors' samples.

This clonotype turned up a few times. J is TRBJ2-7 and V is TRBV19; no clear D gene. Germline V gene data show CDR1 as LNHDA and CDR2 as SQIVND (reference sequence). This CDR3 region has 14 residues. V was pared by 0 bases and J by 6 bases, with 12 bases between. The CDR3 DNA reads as TGTGCCAGTAGTATAGAGTTGACTTTCGGCGAGCAGTACTTC. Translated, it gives CASSIELTFGEQYF.

The DNA for the CDR3 is TGTGCCAGCAGCTTCAACAGAAAAGAGACCCAGTACTTC. It specifies CASSFNRKETQYF. The chain has TRBV7-2 and TRBJ2-5, with D hard to call. The CDR3 loop spans 13 amino acids. Per the germline V gene, CDR1 is SGHTA and CDR2 is FQGNSA. The V end was cut by 3 bases, the J end by 3 bases, with 8 bases between.

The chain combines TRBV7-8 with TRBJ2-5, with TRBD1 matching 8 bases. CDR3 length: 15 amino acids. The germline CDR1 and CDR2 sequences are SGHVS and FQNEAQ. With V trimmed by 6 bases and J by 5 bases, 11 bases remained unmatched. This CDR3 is CASSSNQGARETQYF. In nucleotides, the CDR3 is TGTGCCAGCAGTTCTAATCAGGGGGCGCGGGAGACCCAGTACTTC.

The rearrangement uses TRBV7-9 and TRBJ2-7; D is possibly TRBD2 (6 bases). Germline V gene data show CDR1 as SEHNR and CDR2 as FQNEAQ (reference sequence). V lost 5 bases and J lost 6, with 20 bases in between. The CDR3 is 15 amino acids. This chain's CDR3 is CASSLGGAEGSEQYF. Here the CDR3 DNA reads TGTGCCAGCAGCCTAGGTGGAGCGGAGGGGTCCGAGCAGTACTTC.

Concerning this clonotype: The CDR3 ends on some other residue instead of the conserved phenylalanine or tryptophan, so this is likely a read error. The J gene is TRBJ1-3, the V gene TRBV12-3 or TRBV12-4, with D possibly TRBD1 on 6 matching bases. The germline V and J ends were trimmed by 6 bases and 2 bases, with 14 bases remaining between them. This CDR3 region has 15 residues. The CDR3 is CASRPNGGPGNTIYL. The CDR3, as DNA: TGTGCCAGCAGGCCCAACGGGGGGCCTGGAAACACCATATATTTG.

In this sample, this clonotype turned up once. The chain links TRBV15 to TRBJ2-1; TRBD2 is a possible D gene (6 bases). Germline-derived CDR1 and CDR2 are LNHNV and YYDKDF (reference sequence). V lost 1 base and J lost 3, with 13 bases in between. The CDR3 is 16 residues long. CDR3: CATSRGERAYYNEQFF. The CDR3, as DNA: TGTGCCACCAGCAGAGGGGAGCGGGCTTACTACAATGAGCAGTTCTTC. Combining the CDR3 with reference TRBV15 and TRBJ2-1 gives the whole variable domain DAMVIQNPRYQVTQFGKPVTLSCSQTLNHNVMYWYQQKSSQAPKLLFHYYDKDFNNEADTPDNFQSRRPNTSFCFLDIRSPGLGDTAMYLCATSRGERAYYNEQFFGPGTRLTVL.

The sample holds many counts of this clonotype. CDR3 protein: CASRVVGGVTNEKLFF. The CDR3 DNA reads TGTGCCAGCAGAGTGGTGGGGGGGGTGACTAATGAAAAACTGTTTTTT. The rearrangement links TRBV7-2 to TRBJ1-4, with a tentative D call TRBD1 (5 bases). This CDR3 region has 16 residues. V dropped 6 bases and J dropped 2 bases, with 16 bases sitting between them. Per the germline V gene, CDR1 is SGHTA and CDR2 is FQGNSA. Complete variable domain (other parts from reference TRBV7-2 and TRBJ1-4): GAGVSQSPSNKVTEKGKDVELRCDPISGHTALYWYRQSLGQGLEFLIYFQGNSAPDKSGLPSDRFSAERTGGSVSTLTIQRTQQEDSAVYLCASRVVGGVTNEKLFFGSGTQLSVL.

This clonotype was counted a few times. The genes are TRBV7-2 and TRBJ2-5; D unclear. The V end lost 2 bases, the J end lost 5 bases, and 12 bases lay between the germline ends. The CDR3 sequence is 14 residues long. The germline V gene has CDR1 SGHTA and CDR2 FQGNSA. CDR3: CASSLSPPRETQYF. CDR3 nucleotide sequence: TGTGCCAGCAGCTTATCCCCCCCTCGGGAGACCCAGTACTTC. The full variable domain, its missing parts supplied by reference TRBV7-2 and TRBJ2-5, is GAGVSQSPSNKVTEKGKDVELRCDPISGHTALYWYRQSLGQGLEFLIYFQGNSAPDKSGLPSDRFSAERTGGSVSTLTIQRTQQEDSAVYLCASSLSPPRETQYFGPGTRLLVL.

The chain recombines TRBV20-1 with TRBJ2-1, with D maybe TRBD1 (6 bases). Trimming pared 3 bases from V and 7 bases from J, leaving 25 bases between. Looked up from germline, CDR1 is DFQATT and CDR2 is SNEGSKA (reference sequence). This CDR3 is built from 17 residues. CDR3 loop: CSASLPGHRGIGNEQFF. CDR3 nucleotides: TGCAGTGCTAGTCTTCCGGGACACCGAGGGATCGGGAATGAGCAGTTCTTC.

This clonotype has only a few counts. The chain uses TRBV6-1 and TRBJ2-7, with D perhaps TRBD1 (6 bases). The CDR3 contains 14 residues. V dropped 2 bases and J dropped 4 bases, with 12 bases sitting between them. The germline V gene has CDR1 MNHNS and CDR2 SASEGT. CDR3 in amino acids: CASSERTETYEQYF. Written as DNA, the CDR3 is TGTGCCAGCAGTGAACGGACAGAGACATACGAGCAGTACTTC.

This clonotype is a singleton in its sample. The CDR3 loop is CASSAGGAGSEKLFF. CDR3 sequence (DNA): TGTGCCAGCAGCGCCGGTGGGGCAGGTTCCGAAAAACTGTTTTTT. This chain uses TRBV13 with TRBJ1-4; the D gene is possibly TRBD1 (5 bases). The germline V gene encodes CDR1 PRHDT and CDR2 FYEKMQ (reference sequence). V was cut by 5 bases and J by 8 bases, with 18 bases left in between. The CDR3 extends over 15 amino acids.

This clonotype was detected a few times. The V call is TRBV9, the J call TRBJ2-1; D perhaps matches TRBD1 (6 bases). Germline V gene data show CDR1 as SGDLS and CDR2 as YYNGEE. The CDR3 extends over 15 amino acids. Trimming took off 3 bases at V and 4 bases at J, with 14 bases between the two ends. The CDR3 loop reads CASSGGDKTYNEQFF. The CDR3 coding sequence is TGTGCCAGCAGCGGAGGGGACAAGACATACAATGAGCAGTTCTTC.

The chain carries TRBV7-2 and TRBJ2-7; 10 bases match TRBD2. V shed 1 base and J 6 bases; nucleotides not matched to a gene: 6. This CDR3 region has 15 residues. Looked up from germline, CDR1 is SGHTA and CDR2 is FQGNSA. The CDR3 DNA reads TGTGCCAGCAGCTTAGGGGGACTAGCGTCTGGCGAGCAGTACTTC. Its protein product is CASSLGGLASGEQYF.

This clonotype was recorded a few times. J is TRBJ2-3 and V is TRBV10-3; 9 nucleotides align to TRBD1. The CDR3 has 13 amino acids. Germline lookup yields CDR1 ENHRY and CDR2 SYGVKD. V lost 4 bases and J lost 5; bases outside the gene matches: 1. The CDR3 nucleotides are TGTGCCATCAGTGGGGACAGGGAAGATACGCAGTATTTT. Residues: CAISGDREDTQYF.

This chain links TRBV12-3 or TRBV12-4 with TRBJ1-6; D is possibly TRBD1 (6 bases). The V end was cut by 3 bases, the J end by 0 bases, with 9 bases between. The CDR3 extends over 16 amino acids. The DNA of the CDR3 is TGTGCCAGCAGTTTCAGGGGCGACTCCTATAATTCACCCCTCCACTTT. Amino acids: CASSFRGDSYNSPLHF.

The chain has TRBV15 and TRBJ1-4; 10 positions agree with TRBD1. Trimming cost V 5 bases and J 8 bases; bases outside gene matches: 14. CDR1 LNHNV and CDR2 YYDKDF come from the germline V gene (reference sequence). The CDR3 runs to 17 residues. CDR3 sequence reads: CATSRRYTGTGVEKLFF. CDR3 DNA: TGTGCCACCAGCCGCCGATACACCGGGACAGGGGTCGAAAAACTGTTTTTT.

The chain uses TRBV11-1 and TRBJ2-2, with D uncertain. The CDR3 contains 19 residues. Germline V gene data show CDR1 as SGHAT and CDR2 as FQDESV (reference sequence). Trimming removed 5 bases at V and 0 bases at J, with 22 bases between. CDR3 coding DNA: TGTGCCAGCAGCCCCCACGTGGGCGTAGGCCCCGCGAACACCGGGGAGCTGTTTTTT. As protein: CASSPHVGVGPANTGELFF.

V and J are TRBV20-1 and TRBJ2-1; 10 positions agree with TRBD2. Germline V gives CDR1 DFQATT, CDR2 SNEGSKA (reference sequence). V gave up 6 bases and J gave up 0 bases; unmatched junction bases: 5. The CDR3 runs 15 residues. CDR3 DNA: TGCAGTGCGGAGGTAGCGGGAGGCTCCTACAATGAGCAGTTCTTC. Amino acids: CSAEVAGGSYNEQFF.

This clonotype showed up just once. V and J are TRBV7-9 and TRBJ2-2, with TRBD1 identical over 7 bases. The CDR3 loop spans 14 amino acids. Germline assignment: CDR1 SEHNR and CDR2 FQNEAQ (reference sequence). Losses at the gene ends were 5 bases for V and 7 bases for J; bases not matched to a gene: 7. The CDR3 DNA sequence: TGTGCCAGCAGCAGGAACAGGGGAGTCGGGGAGCTGTTTTTT. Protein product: CASSRNRGVGELFF.

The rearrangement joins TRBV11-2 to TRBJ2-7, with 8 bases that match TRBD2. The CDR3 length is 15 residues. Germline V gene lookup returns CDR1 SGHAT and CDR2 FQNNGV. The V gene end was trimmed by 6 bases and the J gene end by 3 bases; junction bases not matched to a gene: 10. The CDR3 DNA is TGTGCCAGCAGTTCGAGCGGGAGTAACGGCTACGAGCAGTACTTC. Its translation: CASSSSGSNGYEQYF.

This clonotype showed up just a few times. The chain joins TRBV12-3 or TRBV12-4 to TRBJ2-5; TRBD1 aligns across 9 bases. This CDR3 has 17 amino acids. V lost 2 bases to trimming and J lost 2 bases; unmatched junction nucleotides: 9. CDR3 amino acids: CASSLRTGAVFQETQYF. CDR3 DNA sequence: TGTGCCAGCAGTTTACGGACAGGGGCCGTGTTTCAAGAGACCCAGTACTTC.

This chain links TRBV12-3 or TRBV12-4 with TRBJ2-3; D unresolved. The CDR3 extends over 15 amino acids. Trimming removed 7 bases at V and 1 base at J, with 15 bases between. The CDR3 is CASKPLSLGTDTQYF. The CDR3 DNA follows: TGTGCCAGCAAGCCGCTCTCCCTTGGCACAGATACGCAGTATTTT.

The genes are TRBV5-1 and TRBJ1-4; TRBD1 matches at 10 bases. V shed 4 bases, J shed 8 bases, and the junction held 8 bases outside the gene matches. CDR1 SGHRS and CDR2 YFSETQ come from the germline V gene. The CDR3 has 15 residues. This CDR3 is CASSQAGTGDEKLFF. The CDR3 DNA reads TGCGCCAGCAGCCAGGCCGGGACAGGGGACGAAAAACTGTTTTTT.

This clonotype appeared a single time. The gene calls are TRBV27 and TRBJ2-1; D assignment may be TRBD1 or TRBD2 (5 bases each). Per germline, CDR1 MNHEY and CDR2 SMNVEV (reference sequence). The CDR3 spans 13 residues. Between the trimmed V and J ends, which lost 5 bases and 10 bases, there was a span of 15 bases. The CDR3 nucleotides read TGTGCCAGCAGTCAGGGACCTCACGGGGAGCAGTTCTTC. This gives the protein CASSQGPHGEQFF.

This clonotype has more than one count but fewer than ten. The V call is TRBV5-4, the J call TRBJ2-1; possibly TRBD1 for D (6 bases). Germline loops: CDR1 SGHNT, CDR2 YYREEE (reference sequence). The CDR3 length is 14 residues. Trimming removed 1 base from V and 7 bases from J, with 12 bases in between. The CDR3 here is CASSLTNRGNEQFF. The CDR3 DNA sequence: TGTGCCAGCAGCTTGACGAATAGGGGGAATGAGCAGTTCTTC.

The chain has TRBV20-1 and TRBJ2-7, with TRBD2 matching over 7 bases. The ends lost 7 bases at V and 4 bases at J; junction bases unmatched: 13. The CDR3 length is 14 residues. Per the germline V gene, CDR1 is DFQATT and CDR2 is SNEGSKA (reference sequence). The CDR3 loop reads CSVPRVVGGYEQYF. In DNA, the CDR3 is TGCAGTGTACCCCGAGTCGTGGGGGGGTACGAGCAGTACTTC.

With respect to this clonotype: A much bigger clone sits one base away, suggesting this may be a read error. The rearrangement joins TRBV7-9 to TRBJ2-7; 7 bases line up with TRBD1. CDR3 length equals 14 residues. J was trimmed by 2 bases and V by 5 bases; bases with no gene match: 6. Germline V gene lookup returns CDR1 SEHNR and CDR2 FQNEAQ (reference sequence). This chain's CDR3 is CASSPGQWAYEQYF. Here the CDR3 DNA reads TGTGCCAGCAGCCCGGGACAGTGGGCCTACGAGCAGTACTTC.

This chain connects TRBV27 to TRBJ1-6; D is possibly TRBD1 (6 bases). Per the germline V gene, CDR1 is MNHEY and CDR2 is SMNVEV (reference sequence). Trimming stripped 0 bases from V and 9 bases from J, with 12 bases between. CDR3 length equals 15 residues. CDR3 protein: CASSLSGGQISPLHF. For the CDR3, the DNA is TGTGCCAGCAGTTTATCCGGGGGGCAGATTTCACCCCTCCACTTT.

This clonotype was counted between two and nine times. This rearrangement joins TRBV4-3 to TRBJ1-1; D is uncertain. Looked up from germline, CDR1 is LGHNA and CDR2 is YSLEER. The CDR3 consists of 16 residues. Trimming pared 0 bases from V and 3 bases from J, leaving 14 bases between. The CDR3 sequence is CASSQERGRFDTEAFF. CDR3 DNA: TGCGCCAGCAGCCAAGAGCGAGGCAGGTTCGACACTGAAGCTTTCTTT.

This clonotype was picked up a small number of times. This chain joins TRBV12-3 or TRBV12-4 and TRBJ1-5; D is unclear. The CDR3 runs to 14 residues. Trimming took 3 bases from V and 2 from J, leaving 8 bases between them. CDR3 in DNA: TGTGCCAGCAGTTTTGCCGTTGGCAATCAGCCCCAGCATTTT. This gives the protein CASSFAVGNQPQHF.

The CDR3, as DNA: TGTGCCAGCAGTCTTCTCGCGTATGCCACAGATACGCAGTATTTT. Protein: CASSLLAYATDTQYF. This chain links TRBV27 with TRBJ2-3, with D hard to call. The CDR3 is 15 residues long. Germline values: CDR1 MNHEY, CDR2 SMNVEV (reference sequence). Trimming shortened V by 5 bases and J by 2 bases, and 14 bases separated the two germline ends.

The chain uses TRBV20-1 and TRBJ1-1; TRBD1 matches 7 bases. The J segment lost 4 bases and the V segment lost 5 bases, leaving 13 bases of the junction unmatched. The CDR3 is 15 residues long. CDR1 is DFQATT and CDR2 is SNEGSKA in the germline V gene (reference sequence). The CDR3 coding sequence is TGCAGTGCTGAGCGCTTTACAGGGGCTGGCACTGAAGCTTTCTTT. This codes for CSAERFTGAGTEAFF.